This T cell receptor beta chain originates from a study of CD8 T cells in ankylosing spondylitis. Study-level points and caveats: Peripheral blood held disease-linked clones only at relatively low frequency, and these were CD8+. Among TCR beta sequences, a motif of several highly homologous variants appeared characteristic of ankylosing spondylitis blood.

This clonotype has at least ten counts. Its antigen is still unknown. TCRdb reprocessed the 5' RACE reads via MiXCR and lists one record per CDR3 protein. Of 150,000 to 200,000 distinct CDR3 sequences listed, approximately 13% are singletons. CDR1 is MNHEY and CDR2 is SVGEGT in the germline V gene. The CDR3 sequence is 14 residues long. The V gene lost 0 bases and the J gene lost 6 bases, with 9 bases spanning the gap. This receptor was obtained from a female donor with ankylosing spondylitis or in good health (not recorded which). The chain has TRBV6-2 or TRBV6-3 and TRBJ2-1, with D unclear. Sequencing used blood, either unsorted or a sorted T cell fraction (not recorded which). In nucleotides, the CDR3 is TGTGCCAGCAGTTACTCCAAGAGATCCAATGAGCAGTTCTTC. Translation: CASSYSKRSNEQFF.